This T cell receptor beta chain comes out of a study of cytomegalovirus exposure and HLA in healthy donors. Study as a whole: Earlier, 150 million to 200 million T cells were analyzed, and 117 million unique TCR beta sequences were found among them. The study, taken as a whole, reports: CMV serostatus was the only immune exposure information that was available. Of the V segments, some could not be distinguished, including TRBV6-2 and TRBV6-3, and were excluded.

Researchers ran the PCR with 60 Vbeta and 13 Jbeta primers. TCRdb keeps only in-frame clones here, not all; method: immunoSEQ multiplex PCR. The sample holds about 150,000 clones, about 84% seen once. Germline CDR1 LNHDA, CDR2 SQIVND (reference sequence). V lost 6 bases to trimming and J lost 1 base, with 4 bases between them. The CDR3 has 13 amino acids. In the case of this clone: Its antigen remains unknown.

The origin of this receptor is a woman aged 35 to 49 in good health and CMV-seropositive. Sequenced material: PBMCs. J is TRBJ2-6 and V is TRBV19; D remains unclear. In DNA form, the CDR3 reads TGTGCCAGTAGCAAATCTGGGGCCAACGTCCTGACTTTC. The encoded protein is CASSKSGANVLTF.